Sequencing of this T cell receptor (beta chain) was carried out in a study of T cell repertoires in cytomegalovirus infection. Background on the study: Through public TCR beta signatures, both CMV infection and matching HLA type were indicated. Points from the study as a whole: HLA-C-restricted CMV-specific TCR beta clonotypes prevailed in the ex vivo response.

One entry per CDR3 protein results from TCRdb running MiXCR on the reads. This sample has roughly 990,000 distinct CDR3 sequences, with around 30% found just once. Germline-derived CDR1 and CDR2 are SGHTA and FQGNSA. The CDR3 has 13 amino acids. With V trimmed by 6 bases and J by 5 bases, 4 bases remained unmatched. This clonotype was picked up a small number of times. What it recognizes is unknown. The specimen was cultured CD8+ T cells from PBMCs, collected from culture after CMV antigen stimulation. The chain joins TRBV7-2 to TRBJ2-7, with 10 bases that match TRBD1. The clonotype originates from a human donor in good health (CMV status not recorded). Some clones in this sample may be carry-over from other donors' samples. CDR3 residues: CASRAGTGDEQYF. In DNA, the CDR3 is TGTGCCAGCAGGGCCGGGACAGGGGACGAGCAGTACTTC.